This TCR beta chain was documented in a study of blood T cell repertoires in COVID-19. The study recruited people aged roughly 18 to 89 years across approximately 25 US areas. Donors were grouped by their self-reported clinical history. This clone came up a few times. Authors' data handling: Amplification from reference gene primers served as the basis for estimated nucleated cell counts. Assay used: immunoSEQ multiplex PCR; TCRdb lists only in-frame clones, some missing. From that table come the V and J calls and clone size; the DNA was used to work out D and trimming. Of around 450,000 clones detected, around 90% appear once; the ten largest clones hold 0.7%. With V trimmed by 0 bases and J by 4 bases, 5 bases remained unmatched. Looked up from germline, CDR1 is MGHRA and CDR2 is YSYEKL. CDR3 size: 15 residues.

This TCR derives from a woman younger than 30 who had recovered from COVID-19. Sequencing was performed on PBMCs or T cells enriched from blood (not recorded which). J is TRBJ2-5 and V is TRBV4-1; 7 bases match TRBD2. The CDR3 nucleotides are TGCGCCAGCAGCCAAGAGGGGGGGACCGGAGAGACCCAGTACTTC. It codes for CASSQEGGTGETQYF.